This record looks at one T cell receptor (beta chain) sequence and its context. Its specificity is unknown. V gave up 4 bases and J gave up 4 bases, with 15 bases separating them. Looked up from germline, CDR1 is SNHLY and CDR2 is FYNNEI. This CDR3 has 15 residues. The sample is drawn from a study of cytomegalovirus exposure and HLA in healthy donors. Regarding the study as a whole: Reported results showed that the classifier diagnosed cytomegalovirus status with high specificity and sensitivity.

The donors were in the roughly 110-subject validation cohort, distinct from the approximately 700-subject first cohort. Sequencing was performed with immunoSEQ multiplex PCR; in TCRdb, only in-frame clones are kept and a portion is missing. Of over 110,000 clones listed, around nine tenths were seen once; the top ten hold roughly 9%. The rearrangement links TRBV2 to TRBJ2-3, with D possibly being TRBD1 (6 bases). Sample: PBMCs. The sequence was collected from a man aged 18 to 30 in good health and CMV-seropositive. The CDR3 nucleotides read TGTGCCAGCAGTGTAGGTCAGGGGTTCTCAGATACGCAGTATTTT. It specifies CASSVGQGFSDTQYF. Full variable domain (remainder filled in from reference TRBV2 and TRBJ2-3): EPEVTQTPSHQVTQMGQEVILRCVPISNHLYFYWYRQILGQKVEFLVSFYNNEISEKSEIFDDQFSVERPDGSNFTLKIRSTKLEDSAMYFCASSVGQGFSDTQYFGPGTRLTVL.